This T cell receptor beta chain was sequenced during a study of blood T cell repertoires in COVID-19 (TCRdb year 2020). For context, the study as a whole: Samples covering the acute and convalescent phases of COVID-19 were provided by collaborators in the United States, Italy and Spain. The material from the prospective study consisted of cDNA or gDNA derived from T cells, B-cell-depleted T cells, or PBMCs. The dataset comprised deeply sampled blood TCRbeta repertoires from subjects exposed to, actively infected with, or recovered from COVID-19. A freely available public database, intended as a resource for researchers studying the immune response to SARS-CoV-2, is where the repertoires were released. The samples were drawn from the first 160 participants of the ongoing ImmuneRACE study and from 950 to 1,500 subjects provided by 6 global collaborators. The sample metadata nearly always contained a de-identified subject ID, COVID-19 status, age in years and sex. Where available, HLA class I and class II types were obtained from metadata supplied by the sample provider rather than from assay-based typing.

Overall study outcomes, separate from this receptor: The amount of clinical and demographic metadata varied by source and participant and was provided uncurated.

Notes on this clone: Its antigen remains unidentified. Qualities for individual bases were not recorded, and no much larger clone is one base off.

Another Seattle source contributed samples from volunteer blood donors who had recovered from COVID-19. Each collaborating institution followed its own protocols to collect whole blood in K2EDTA tubes. For TCRbeta analysis, collaborator samples were shipped as frozen whole blood, as isolated PBMCs, or as DNA extracted from either sample type. TCRbeta CDR3 regions were amplified from genomic DNA using the immunoSEQ Assay, a bias-controlled multiplex PCR. The authors' analysis ran thus. Within the assay, amplification of reference gene primers was used to estimate how many nucleated cells each sample contained. To quantify the absolute abundance of each unique TCRbeta CDR3 rearrangement, sequence reads were collapsed and filtered. Productive Simpson clonality was computed per sample as the square root of Simpson's diversity index over productive rearrangements. As stored in TCRdb, this immuneACCESS dataset retains in-frame rearrangements with V and J assigned. A fraction of the clones does not appear; measured against another copy, unresolved V genes explain less than half of the discrepancy, and the remainder lacks a known reason. From that table come the V and J calls and clone size; the DNA was used to work out D and trimming. The sample contains some 200,000 clones, approximately 87% of them found a single time. About 1% of the sample lies in the top ten.

The receptor was isolated from a woman under 30 who had recovered from COVID-19. Sequenced: peripheral blood.

CDR3 protein: CASSLGLSSRAGGRDTQYF. The nucleotide sequence reads TGTGCCAGCAGCTTAGGTTTGAGTAGTAGGGCGGGGGGGCGAGATACGCAGTATTTT. The receptor chain draws on TRBV7-2 and TRBJ2-3; 9 junctional bases match TRBD2. Reading from cysteine to phenylalanine, the CDR3 counts 19 amino acids. Only the CDR3 DNA is retained, 57 bases long and in frame from the first base. Trimming removed 1 base from V and 5 bases from J; the gene matches leave 16 bases unexplained. The germline V gene encodes CDR1 SGHTA and CDR2 FQGNSA.